The 14 T cell receptor beta chains listed next were all sequenced from one sample in a study of control samples from healthy donors and cancer patients. Sequencing used immunoSEQ multiplex PCR; TCRdb keeps in-frame clones, though not all of them. Of about 98,000 clones listed, about 80% are singletons. Sample: blood. The receptors shown here come from a woman younger than 45 in good health.

The chain recombines TRBV4-1 with TRBJ1-2; D is unclear. Trimming pared 0 bases from V and 2 bases from J, leaving 4 bases between. This CDR3 is built from 13 residues. Germline loops: CDR1 MGHRA, CDR2 YSYEKL. The DNA for the CDR3 is TGCGCCAGCAGCCAAGAAGGGAACTATGGCTACACCTTC. Translating gives CASSQEGNYGYTF.

The rearrangement joins TRBV6-4 to TRBJ2-7; D ambiguous. CDR3 length equals 14 residues. CDR1 is MRHNA and CDR2 is SNTAGT in the germline V gene. Trimming stripped 3 bases from V and 7 bases from J, with 16 bases between. The CDR3 reads CASSDPWVLREQYF. CDR3 DNA: TGTGCCAGCAGTGATCCCTGGGTGCTAAGAGAGCAGTACTTC.

CDR3 sequence reads: CASSPGQVYEQYF. For the CDR3, the DNA is TGTGCCAGCAGCCCGGGACAAGTTTACGAGCAGTACTTC. This chain connects TRBV9 to TRBJ2-7; tentatively, D is TRBD1 (6 bases). This CDR3 region has 13 residues. Trimming took off 4 bases at V and 4 bases at J, with 12 bases between the two ends. Germline CDR1 reads SGDLS; CDR2 reads YYNGEE.

The gene calls are TRBV19 and TRBJ2-5; D may be TRBD2 (6 bases). Germline V gives CDR1 LNHDA, CDR2 SQIVND (reference sequence). V was pared by 6 bases and J by 2 bases, with 10 bases between. This CDR3 is 13 amino acids long. As DNA, the CDR3 is TGTGCCAGTAGCGGGAGCCTGCAAGAGACCCAGTACTTC. Encoded protein: CASSGSLQETQYF.

V gene TRBV6-2 or TRBV6-3 combines with J gene TRBJ2-1, with 13 positions matching TRBD2. V lost 6 bases, J lost 9 bases, and 2 bases stayed unmatched. CDR3 length: 13 amino acids. Germline CDR1 reads MNHEY; CDR2 reads SVGEGT. CDR3 nucleotide sequence: TGTGCCAGCAGCGGACTAGCGGGGGTTGAGCAGTTCTTC. Its translation is CASSGLAGVEQFF.

V usage is TRBV5-1 and J usage is TRBJ1-5, with D maybe TRBD1 (6 bases). The ends were cut back, 4 bases at V and 6 bases at J, with 17 bases in the middle. CDR1 is SGHRS, CDR2 YFSETQ, per germline. This CDR3 is built from 15 residues. The DNA for the CDR3 is TGCGCCAGCAGCCCATTGGGGGGCGACACTCAGCCCCAGCATTTT. It is translated as CASSPLGGDTQPQHF. Together with reference TRBV5-1 and TRBJ1-5, the CDR3 gives the full variable domain: KAGVTQTPRYLIKTRGQQVTLSCSPISGHRSVSWYQQTPGQGLQFLFEYFSETQRNKGNFPGRFSGRQFSNSRSEMNVSTLELGDSALYLCASSPLGGDTQPQHFGDGTRLSIL.

In the case of this clone: Other DNA variants within this sample encode the same CDR3. V and J are TRBV27 and TRBJ1-2; TRBD1 agrees at 11 bases. V gave up 4 bases and J gave up 8 bases; unmatched junction bases: 3. Germline CDR1 reads MNHEY; CDR2 reads SMNVEV (reference sequence). This CDR3 is built from 13 residues. The CDR3 region is CASSYGQGAGYTF. The CDR3 DNA is TGTGCCAGCAGTTACGGACAGGGGGCCGGCTACACCTTC.

The chain carries TRBV6-6 and TRBJ1-4; D possibly corresponds to TRBD1 (5 bases). The CDR3 extends over 15 amino acids. Germline V CDR1 and CDR2: MNHNY, SVGAGI (reference sequence). The V end was cut by 6 bases, the J end by 3 bases, with 14 bases between. The CDR3, as DNA: TGTGCCAGCAGGACTCTCGACAGTCCTAATGAAAAACTGTTTTTT. Its protein is CASRTLDSPNEKLFF.

This clone occurred once. This chain uses TRBV7-9 with TRBJ2-1; 11 bases are shared with TRBD1. The CDR3 extends over 14 amino acids. J was trimmed by 6 bases and V by 4 bases; bases with no gene match: 2. Germline V gives CDR1 SEHNR, CDR2 FQNEAQ (reference sequence). CDR3 residues: CASSSGQGANEQFF. CDR3 nucleotides: TGTGCCAGCAGCTCAGGACAGGGGGCCAATGAGCAGTTCTTC.

This rearrangement joins TRBV15 to TRBJ1-1, with D possibly matching TRBD1 (6 bases). Germline V CDR1 and CDR2: LNHNV, YYDKDF (reference sequence). Trimming took off 5 bases at V and 2 bases at J, with 15 bases between the two ends. There are 15 residues in the CDR3. The CDR3: CATSFRDRLNTEAFF. Here the CDR3 DNA reads TGTGCCACCAGCTTCCGTGACAGGCTAAACACTGAAGCTTTCTTT.

The chain is built from TRBV12-3 or TRBV12-4 and TRBJ1-2, with TRBD1 matching 7 bases. J was trimmed by 8 bases and V by 7 bases; bases with no gene match: 7. The length of the CDR3 is 12 residues. In DNA, the CDR3 is TGTGCCAGCACCGTGGGACAGACCGGCTACACCTTC. This encodes CASTVGQTGYTF.

This clone was counted once. This chain links TRBV11-2 with TRBJ2-3, with D hard to call. This CDR3 region has 14 residues. Germline V gene lookup returns CDR1 SGHAT and CDR2 FQNNGV. V dropped 1 base and J dropped 2 bases, with 7 bases sitting between them. CDR3 residues: CASSLGTLTDTQYF. In nucleotides, the CDR3 is TGTGCCAGCAGCTTAGGGACCCTCACAGATACGCAGTATTTT.

The genes are TRBV30 and TRBJ2-7; tentative D call: TRBD2 (6 bases). Per the germline V gene, CDR1 is GTSNPN and CDR2 is SVGIG (reference sequence). V lost 0 bases, J lost 4 bases, and 7 bases lay in between. This CDR3 is built from 12 residues. As DNA, the CDR3 is TGTGCCTGGAGTGTAGGAGGGTACGAGCAGTACTTC. Protein sequence: CAWSVGGYEQYF. The full variable domain, completed using reference TRBV30 and TRBJ2-7, is SQTIHQWPATLVQPVGSPLSLECTVEGTSNPNLYWYRQAAGRGLQLLFYSVGIGQISSEVPQNLSASRPQDRQFILSSKKLLLSDSGFYLCAWSVGGYEQYFGPGTRLTVT.

This sequence joins TRBV5-1 and TRBJ2-2; D uncertain. The CDR3 contains 15 residues. CDR1 and CDR2 (germline): SGHRS, YFSETQ. V was shortened by 6 bases and J by 4 bases, with 16 bases between the two germline ends. The CDR3, as DNA: TGCGCCAGCAATGACGGGTCGATACGCACCGGGGAGCTGTTTTTT. Its translation: CASNDGSIRTGELFF.